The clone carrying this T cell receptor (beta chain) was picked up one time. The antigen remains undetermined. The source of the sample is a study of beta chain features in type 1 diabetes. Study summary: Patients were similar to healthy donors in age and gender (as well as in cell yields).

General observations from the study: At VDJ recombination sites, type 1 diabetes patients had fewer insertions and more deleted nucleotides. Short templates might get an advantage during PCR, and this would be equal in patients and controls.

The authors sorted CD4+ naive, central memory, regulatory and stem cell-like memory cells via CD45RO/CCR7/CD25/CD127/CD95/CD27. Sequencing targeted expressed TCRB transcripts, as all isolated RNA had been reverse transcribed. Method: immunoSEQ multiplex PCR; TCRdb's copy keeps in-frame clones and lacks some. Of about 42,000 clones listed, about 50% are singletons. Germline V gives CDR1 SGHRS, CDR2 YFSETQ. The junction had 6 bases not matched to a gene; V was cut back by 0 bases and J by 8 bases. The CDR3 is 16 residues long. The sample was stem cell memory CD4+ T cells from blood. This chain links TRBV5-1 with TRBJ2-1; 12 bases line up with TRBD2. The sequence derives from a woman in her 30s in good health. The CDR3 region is CASSLATSGSADEQFF. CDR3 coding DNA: TGCGCCAGCAGCTTGGCGACTAGCGGGAGTGCCGATGAGCAGTTCTTC. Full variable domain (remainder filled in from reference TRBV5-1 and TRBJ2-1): KAGVTQTPRYLIKTRGQQVTLSCSPISGHRSVSWYQQTPGQGLQFLFEYFSETQRNKGNFPGRFSGRQFSNSRSEMNVSTLELGDSALYLCASSLATSGSADEQFFGPGTRLTVL.